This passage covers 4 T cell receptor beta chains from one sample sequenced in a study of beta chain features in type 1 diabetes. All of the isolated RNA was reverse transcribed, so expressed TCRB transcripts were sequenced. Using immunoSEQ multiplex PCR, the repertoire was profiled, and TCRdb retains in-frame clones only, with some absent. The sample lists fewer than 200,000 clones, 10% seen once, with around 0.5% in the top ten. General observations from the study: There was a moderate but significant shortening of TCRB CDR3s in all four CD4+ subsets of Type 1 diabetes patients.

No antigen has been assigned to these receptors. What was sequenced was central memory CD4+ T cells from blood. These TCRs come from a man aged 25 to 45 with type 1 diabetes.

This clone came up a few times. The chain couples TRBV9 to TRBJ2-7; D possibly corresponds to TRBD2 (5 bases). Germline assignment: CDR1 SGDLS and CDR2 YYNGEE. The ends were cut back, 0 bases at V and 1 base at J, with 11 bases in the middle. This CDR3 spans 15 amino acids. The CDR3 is CASSVGTGKSYEQYF. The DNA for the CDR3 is TGTGCCAGCAGCGTAGGGACGGGAAAATCCTACGAGCAGTACTTC. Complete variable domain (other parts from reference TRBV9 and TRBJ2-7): DSGVTQTPKHLITATGQRVTLRCSPRSGDLSVYWYQQSLDQGLQFLIQYYNGEERAKGNILERFSAQQFPDLHSELNLSSLELGDSALYFCASSVGTGKSYEQYFGPGTRLTVT.

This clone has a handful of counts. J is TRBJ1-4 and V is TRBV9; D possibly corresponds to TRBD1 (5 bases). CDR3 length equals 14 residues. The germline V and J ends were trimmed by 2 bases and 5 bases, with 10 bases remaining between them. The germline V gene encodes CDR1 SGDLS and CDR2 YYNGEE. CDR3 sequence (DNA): TGTGCCAGCAGCGTCGGGCAGGGAAATGAAAAACTGTTTTTT. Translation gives CASSVGQGNEKLFF.

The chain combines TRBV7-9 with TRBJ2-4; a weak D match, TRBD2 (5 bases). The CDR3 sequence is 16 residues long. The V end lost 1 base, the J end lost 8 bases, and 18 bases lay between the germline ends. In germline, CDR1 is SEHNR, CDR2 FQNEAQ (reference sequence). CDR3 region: CASSLGVPRAVDIQYF. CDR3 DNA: TGTGCCAGCAGCTTAGGGGTACCGAGAGCGGTGGACATTCAGTACTTC.

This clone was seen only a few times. This chain's CDR3 is CASSLQGASEAFF. The CDR3 region has the DNA TGTGCCAGCAGCTTACAGGGGGCGTCCGAAGCTTTCTTT. The chain recombines TRBV7-9 with TRBJ1-1; 8 bases fit TRBD1. V shed 2 bases and J 8 bases; nucleotides not matched to a gene: 4. This CDR3 has 13 amino acids. Per germline, CDR1 SEHNR and CDR2 FQNEAQ (reference sequence). The whole variable domain, remainder taken from reference TRBV7-9 and TRBJ1-1, is DTGVSQNPRHKITKRGQNVTFRCDPISEHNRLYWYRQTLGQGPEFLTYFQNEAQLEKSRLLSDRFSAERPKGSFSTLEIQRTEQGDSAMYLCASSLQGASEAFFGQGTRLTVV.